This T cell receptor (beta chain) was found in a study of blood T cells in healthy people across ages. From germline, CDR1 is SGHRS and CDR2 YFSETQ. The V and J ends lost 0 bases and 0 bases respectively, with 7 bases between them. This CDR3 has 15 residues. Then a second PCR, running roughly 7 to 11 cycles, was carried out with a sample-barcoded 5' primer and a J-beta primer mix. TCRdb fed the 5' RACE reads into MiXCR, producing one record per CDR3 protein. The sample has roughly 800,000 distinct CDR3 sequences; around 25% are singletons. This clonotype appeared a single time. The sample was also linked to a second study, of T cells of mothers and their children. Per that paper: Thymic selection molds TCR recombination output in a comparable way in related and unrelated pairs.

The rearrangement joins TRBV5-1 to TRBJ1-5; no clear D. This TCR came from a boy younger than 18 in good health. The sample consisted of blood. The CDR3 sequence: CASSLDSSSNQPQHF. Here the CDR3 DNA reads TGCGCCAGCAGCTTGGATTCCAGTAGCAATCAGCCCCAGCATTTT.